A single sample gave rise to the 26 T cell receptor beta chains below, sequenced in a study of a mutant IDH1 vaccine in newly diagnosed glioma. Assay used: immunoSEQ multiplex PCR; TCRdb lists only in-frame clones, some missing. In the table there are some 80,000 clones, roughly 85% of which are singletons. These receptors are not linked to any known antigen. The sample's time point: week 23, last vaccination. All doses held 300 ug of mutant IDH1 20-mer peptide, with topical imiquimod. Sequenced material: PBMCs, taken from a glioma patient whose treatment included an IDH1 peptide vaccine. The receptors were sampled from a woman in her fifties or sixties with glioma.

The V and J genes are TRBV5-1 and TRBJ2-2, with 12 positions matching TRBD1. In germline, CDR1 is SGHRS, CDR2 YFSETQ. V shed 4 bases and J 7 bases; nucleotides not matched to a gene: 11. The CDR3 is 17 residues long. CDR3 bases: TGCGCCAGCAGCCCTCCGGGACAGGGGGCCATTGGCGGGGAGCTGTTTTTT. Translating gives CASSPPGQGAIGGELFF.

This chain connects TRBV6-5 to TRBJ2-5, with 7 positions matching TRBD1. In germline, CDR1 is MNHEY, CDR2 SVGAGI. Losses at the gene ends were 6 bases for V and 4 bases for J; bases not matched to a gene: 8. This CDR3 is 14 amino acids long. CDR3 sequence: CASSSTGRGETQYF. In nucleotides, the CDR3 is TGTGCCAGCAGCTCGACAGGGCGTGGAGAGACCCAGTACTTC.

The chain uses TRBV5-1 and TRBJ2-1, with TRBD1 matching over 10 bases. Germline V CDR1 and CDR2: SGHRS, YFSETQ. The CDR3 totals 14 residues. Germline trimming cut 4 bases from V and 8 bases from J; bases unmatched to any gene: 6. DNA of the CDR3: TGCGCCAGCAGCCTGGGACAGGGGTTGGATGAGCAGTTCTTC. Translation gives CASSLGQGLDEQFF.

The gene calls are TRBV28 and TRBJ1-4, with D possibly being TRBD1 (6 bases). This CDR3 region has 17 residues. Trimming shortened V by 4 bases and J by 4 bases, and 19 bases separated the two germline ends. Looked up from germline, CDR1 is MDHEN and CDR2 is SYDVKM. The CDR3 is CASSWREIGGINEKLFF. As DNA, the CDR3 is TGTGCCAGCAGTTGGCGGGAAATAGGGGGAATTAATGAAAAACTGTTTTTT. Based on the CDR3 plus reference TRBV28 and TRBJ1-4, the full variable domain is DVKVTQSSRYLVKRTGEKVFLECVQDMDHENMFWYRQDPGLGLRLIYFSYDVKMKEKGDIPEGYSVSREKKERFSLILESASTNQTSMYLCASSWREIGGINEKLFFGSGTQLSVL.

The DNA for the CDR3 is TGTGCCAGCAGCGAGGGACAGGGAGGGTACGAGCAGTACTTC. As protein: CASSEGQGGYEQYF. The rearrangement links TRBV9 to TRBJ2-7, with TRBD1 matching over 9 bases. V dropped 3 bases and J dropped 4; count of bases not matched to a gene: 5. The germline V gene has CDR1 SGDLS and CDR2 YYNGEE. This CDR3 has 14 amino acids.

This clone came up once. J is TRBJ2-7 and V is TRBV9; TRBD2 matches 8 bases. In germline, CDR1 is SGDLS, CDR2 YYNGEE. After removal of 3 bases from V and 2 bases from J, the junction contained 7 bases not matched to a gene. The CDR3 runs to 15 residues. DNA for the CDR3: TGTGCCAGCAGCGGAGCCAGCGGGAGCCCCTACGAGCAGTACTTC. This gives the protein CASSGASGSPYEQYF.

The CDR3 DNA sequence: TGCGCCAGCAGCTTACGGGGCTCCATGGGGGAGACCCAGTACTTC. Translated: CASSLRGSMGETQYF. The rearrangement links TRBV5-1 to TRBJ2-5; D tentatively reads TRBD1 or TRBD2 (5 bases each). The CDR3 is made up of 15 amino acids. Trimming took off 2 bases at V and 5 bases at J, with 16 bases between the two ends. Germline loops: CDR1 SGHRS, CDR2 YFSETQ.

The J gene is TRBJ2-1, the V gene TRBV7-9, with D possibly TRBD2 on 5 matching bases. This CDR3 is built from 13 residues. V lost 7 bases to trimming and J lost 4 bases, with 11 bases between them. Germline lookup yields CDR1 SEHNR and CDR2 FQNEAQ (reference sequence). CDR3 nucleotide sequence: TGTGCCAGCAAAGAGGGCCGGTACAATGAGCAGTTCTTC. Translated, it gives CASKEGRYNEQFF.

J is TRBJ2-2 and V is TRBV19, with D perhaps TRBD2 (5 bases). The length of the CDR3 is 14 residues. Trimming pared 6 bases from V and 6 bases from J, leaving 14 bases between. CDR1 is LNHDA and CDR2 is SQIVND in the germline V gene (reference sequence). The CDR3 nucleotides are TGTGCCAGTAGCCCTACTAGATTCTCCGGGGAGCTGTTTTTT. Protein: CASSPTRFSGELFF.

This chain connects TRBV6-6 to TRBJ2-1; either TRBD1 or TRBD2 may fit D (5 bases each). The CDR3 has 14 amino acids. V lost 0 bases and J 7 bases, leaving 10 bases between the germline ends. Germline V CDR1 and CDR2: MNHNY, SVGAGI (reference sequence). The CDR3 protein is CASSYSRGGNEQFF. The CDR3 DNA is TGTGCCAGCAGTTACTCCCGGGGCGGGAATGAGCAGTTCTTC.

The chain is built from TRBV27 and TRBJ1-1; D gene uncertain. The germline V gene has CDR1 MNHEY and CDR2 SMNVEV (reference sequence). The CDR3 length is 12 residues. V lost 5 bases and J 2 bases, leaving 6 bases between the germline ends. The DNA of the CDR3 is TGTGCCAGCAGTCGGTCCAACACTGAAGCTTTCTTT. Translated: CASSRSNTEAFF.

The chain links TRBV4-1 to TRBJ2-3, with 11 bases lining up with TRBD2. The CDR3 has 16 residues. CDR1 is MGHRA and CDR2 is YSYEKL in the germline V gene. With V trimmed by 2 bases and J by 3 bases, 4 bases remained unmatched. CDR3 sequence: CASSQSLAGGTDTQYF. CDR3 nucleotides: TGCGCCAGCAGCCAATCGTTAGCGGGAGGGACAGATACGCAGTATTTT.

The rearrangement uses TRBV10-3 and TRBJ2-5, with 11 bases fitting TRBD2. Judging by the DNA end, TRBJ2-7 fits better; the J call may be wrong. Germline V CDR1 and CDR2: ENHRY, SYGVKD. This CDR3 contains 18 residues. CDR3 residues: CAISESTSPGLAAYEQYF. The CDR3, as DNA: TGTGCCATCAGTGAGTCGACTAGTCCGGGACTAGCGGCCTACGAGCAGTACTTC.

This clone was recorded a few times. CDR3 coding DNA: TGTGCCAGCAGTCGGACAGGATACACTGAAGCTTTCTTT. It translates to CASSRTGYTEAFF. The chain couples TRBV2 to TRBJ1-1; 7 bases map to TRBD1. After removal of 5 bases from V and 3 bases from J, the junction contained 3 bases not matched to a gene. The CDR3 spans 13 residues. Per germline, CDR1 SNHLY and CDR2 FYNNEI.

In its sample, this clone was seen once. This CDR3 reads CASSPAAGAGTYNEQFF. CDR3 nucleotides: TGCGCCAGCAGCCCAGCAGCCGGAGCGGGAACCTACAATGAGCAGTTCTTC. The chain combines TRBV5-1 with TRBJ2-1; 7 nucleotides match TRBD2. CDR3 size: 17 residues. Losses at the gene ends were 4 bases for V and 2 bases for J; bases not matched to a gene: 12. Germline V gene data show CDR1 as SGHRS and CDR2 as YFSETQ.

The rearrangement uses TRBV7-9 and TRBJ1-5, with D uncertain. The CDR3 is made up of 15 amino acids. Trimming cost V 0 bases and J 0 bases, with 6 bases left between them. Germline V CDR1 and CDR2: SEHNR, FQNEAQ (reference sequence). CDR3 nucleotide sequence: TGTGCCAGCAGCTTAGCTGGGGATAGCAATCAGCCCCAGCATTTT. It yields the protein CASSLAGDSNQPQHF.

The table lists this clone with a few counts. The CDR3 bases are TGTGCCAGCAGCTTACAGGGGGCGAACACCGGGGAGCTGTTTTTT. It codes for CASSLQGANTGELFF. The rearrangement links TRBV11-2 to TRBJ2-2, with 7 positions matching TRBD1. Germline CDR1 reads SGHAT; CDR2 reads FQNNGV. The CDR3 is made up of 15 amino acids. The junction had 0 bases not matched to a gene; V was cut back by 2 bases and J by 0 bases.

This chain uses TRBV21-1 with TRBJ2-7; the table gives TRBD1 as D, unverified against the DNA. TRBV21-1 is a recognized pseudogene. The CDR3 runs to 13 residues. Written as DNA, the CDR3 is TGTGCCTCGAAGGGACAGGGAGGATACGAGCAGTACTTC. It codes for CASKGQGGYEQYF.

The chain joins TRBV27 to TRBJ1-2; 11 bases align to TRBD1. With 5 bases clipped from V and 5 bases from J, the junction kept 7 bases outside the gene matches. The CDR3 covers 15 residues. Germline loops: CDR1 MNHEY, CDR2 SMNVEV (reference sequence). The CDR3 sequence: CASSPGQGAGYGYTF. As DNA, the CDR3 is TGTGCCAGCAGTCCCGGACAGGGGGCAGGGTATGGCTACACCTTC.

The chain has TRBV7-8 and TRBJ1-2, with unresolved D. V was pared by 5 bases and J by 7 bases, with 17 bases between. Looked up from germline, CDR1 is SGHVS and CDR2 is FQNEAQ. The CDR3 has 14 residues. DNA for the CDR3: TGTGCCAGCAGCGCCGTTCGCGGTCCGCGTGGCTACACCTTC. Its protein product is CASSAVRGPRGYTF.

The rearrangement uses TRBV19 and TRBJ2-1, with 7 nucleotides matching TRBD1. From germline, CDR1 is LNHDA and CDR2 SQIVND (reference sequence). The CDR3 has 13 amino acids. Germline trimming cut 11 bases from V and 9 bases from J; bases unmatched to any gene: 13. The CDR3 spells CASSRGPSSEQFF. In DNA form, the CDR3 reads TGTGCCTCCTCGAGGGGGCCGTCCAGTGAGCAGTTCTTC.

The chain's CDR3 is CASSPVQGTGGGKLFF. The CDR3 region has the DNA TGTGCCAGCAGCCCGGTTCAGGGGACAGGGGGGGGAAAACTGTTTTTT. The genes are TRBV7-2 and TRBJ1-4; 11 nucleotides align to TRBD1. Germline trimming cut 5 bases from V and 10 bases from J; bases unmatched to any gene: 12. From germline, CDR1 is SGHTA and CDR2 FQGNSA. This CDR3 comprises 16 residues.

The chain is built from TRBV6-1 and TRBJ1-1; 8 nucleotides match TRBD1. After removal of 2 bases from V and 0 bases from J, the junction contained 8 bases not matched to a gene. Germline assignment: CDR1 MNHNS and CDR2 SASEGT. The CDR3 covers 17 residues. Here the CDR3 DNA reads TGTGCCAGCAGTGAACAGGACAGGGTATTCATGAACACTGAAGCTTTCTTT. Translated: CASSEQDRVFMNTEAFF.

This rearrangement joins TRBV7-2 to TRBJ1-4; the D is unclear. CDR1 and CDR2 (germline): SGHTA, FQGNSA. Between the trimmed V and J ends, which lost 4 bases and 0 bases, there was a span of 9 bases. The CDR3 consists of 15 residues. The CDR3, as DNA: TGTGCCAGCAGCTATAGGGTTGCAACTAATGAAAAACTGTTTTTT. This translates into CASSYRVATNEKLFF.

The DNA for the CDR3 is TGTGCCAGCAGTGCCCACGGAGCCTACGAGCAGTACTTC. Protein: CASSAHGAYEQYF. The chain employs TRBV25-1 and TRBJ2-7; D gene unclear. V was cut by 4 bases and J by 2 bases, with 9 bases left in between. Germline V gene data show CDR1 as MGHDK and CDR2 as SYGVNS. The CDR3 consists of 13 residues.

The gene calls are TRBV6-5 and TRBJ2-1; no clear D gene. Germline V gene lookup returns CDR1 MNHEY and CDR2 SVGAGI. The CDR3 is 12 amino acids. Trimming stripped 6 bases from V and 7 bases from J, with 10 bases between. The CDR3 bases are TGTGCCAGCAGGGAAGGCGCGAATGAGCAGTTCTTC. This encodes CASREGANEQFF.